One sample yielded the 27 T cell receptor beta chains listed below, sequenced in a study of shared clonotypes between healthy human individuals. Naive-designated CD8 cells lacked CD45RO, were positively enriched for CCR7, and omitted terminally differentiated effector memory CD45RA+ cells. TCRdb's copy holds only in-frame clones and misses some; the assay was immunoSEQ multiplex PCR. The table includes around 2,100,000 clones, about 95% detected once. Sample: naive CD8+ T cells sorted from blood. These receptors came from a man aged 18 to 29 in good health.

The J gene is TRBJ1-6, the V gene TRBV28; weak D call: TRBD1 (5 bases). Germline lookup yields CDR1 MDHEN and CDR2 SYDVKM. Trimming took 6 bases from V and 5 from J, leaving 14 bases between them. CDR3 length equals 15 residues. This CDR3 is CASSLHRQNNSPLHF. The CDR3 coding sequence is TGTGCCAGCAGCCTCCATCGACAGAATAATTCACCCCTCCACTTT.

This rearrangement joins TRBV7-9 to TRBJ2-4; TRBD1 is a possible D gene (6 bases). The CDR3 runs 15 residues. The V and J ends lost 5 bases and 0 bases respectively, with 11 bases between them. Looked up from germline, CDR1 is SEHNR and CDR2 is FQNEAQ (reference sequence). The CDR3 bases are TGTGCCAGCAGCCAGATACAGGGAGCCAAAAACATTCAGTACTTC. It specifies CASSQIQGAKNIQYF.

V is TRBV28 and J is TRBJ2-7; D is ambiguous. Trimming took off 7 bases at V and 3 bases at J, with 16 bases between the two ends. From germline, CDR1 is MDHEN and CDR2 SYDVKM. The CDR3 contains 14 residues. The CDR3 loop is CASKWSNSFYEQYF. The CDR3, as DNA: TGTGCCAGCAAATGGAGCAACAGTTTCTACGAGCAGTACTTC.

V and J are TRBV4-3 and TRBJ1-1; D possibly corresponds to TRBD1 (6 bases). Per germline, CDR1 LGHNA and CDR2 YSLEER. The CDR3 runs 14 residues. V gave up 2 bases and J gave up 1 base, with 8 bases separating them. The CDR3 loop reads CASSQKTGNTEAFF. The CDR3 bases are TGCGCCAGCAGCCAAAAGACAGGGAACACTGAAGCTTTCTTT.

The chain is built from TRBV7-9 and TRBJ2-5; D is possibly TRBD1 or TRBD2 (6 bases each). The V gene's germline CDR1 is SEHNR and CDR2 FQNEAQ (reference sequence). The CDR3 is 12 amino acids. V was clipped by 5 bases and J by 5 bases, with 9 bases between them. The CDR3 sequence is CASSRGRETQYF. The CDR3 DNA reads as TGTGCCAGCAGCAGGGGGAGGGAGACCCAGTACTTC.

The gene calls are TRBV5-1 and TRBJ2-7, with 12 bases aligning to TRBD2. Trimming took 1 base from V and 7 from J; bases not matched to a gene: 9. Per germline, CDR1 SGHRS and CDR2 YFSETQ. CDR3 length: 16 residues. The CDR3 nucleotides are TGCGCCAGCAGCTTGAAGCTAGCGGGAGGGCCAGGGGAGCAGTACTTC. Its translation: CASSLKLAGGPGEQYF.

The chain is built from TRBV7-9 and TRBJ2-4; D call uncertain. The CDR3 contains 17 residues. Germline V CDR1 and CDR2: SEHNR, FQNEAQ (reference sequence). V gave up 1 base and J gave up 8 bases, with 21 bases separating them. The CDR3: CASSLGSSAPDEDIQYF. Here the CDR3 DNA reads TGTGCCAGCAGCTTAGGGAGTTCAGCCCCGGACGAAGACATTCAGTACTTC.

The V gene is TRBV4-1, the J gene TRBJ1-2; TRBD1 aligns across 7 bases. The germline V gene encodes CDR1 MGHRA and CDR2 YSYEKL. CDR3 size: 16 residues. V was pared by 2 bases and J by 0 bases, with 6 bases of the junction left unmatched. As DNA, the CDR3 is TGCGCCAGCAGCCAAACACAGGGGCTCGCTAACTATGGCTACACCTTC. Protein product: CASSQTQGLANYGYTF.

This clone was seen a single time. The V call is TRBV7-9, the J call TRBJ2-1, with 7 bases matching TRBD2. The CDR3 has 14 amino acids. V lost 2 bases to trimming and J lost 8 bases; unmatched junction nucleotides: 6. The germline V gene has CDR1 SEHNR and CDR2 FQNEAQ (reference sequence). In nucleotides, the CDR3 is TGTGCCAGCAGCTTACTGGCGGGAGACGATGAGCAGTTCTTC. Amino acid sequence: CASSLLAGDDEQFF.

V and J are TRBV29-1 and TRBJ2-7, with D possibly matching TRBD2 (5 bases). Trimming removed 0 bases at V and 2 bases at J, with 14 bases between. Per germline, CDR1 SQVTM and CDR2 ANQGSEA. This CDR3 spans 15 amino acids. CDR3 nucleotide sequence: TGCAGCGTTGAAGACTCTGAGAGCGGCCCCTACGAGCAGTACTTC. Protein: CSVEDSESGPYEQYF.

V usage is TRBV21-1 and J usage is TRBJ2-3. TRBV21-1 represents a pseudogene. This CDR3 has 12 residues. This CDR3 reads CANDQRQDTQYF. CDR3 coding DNA: TGTGCCAACGACCAGCGACAAGATACGCAGTATTTT.

This chain links TRBV4-1 with TRBJ2-7; no firm D call. The CDR3 covers 15 residues. Trimming took 1 base from V and 7 from J, leaving 17 bases between them. Germline-derived CDR1 and CDR2 are MGHRA and YSYEKL. As DNA, the CDR3 is TGCGCCAGCAGCCAAGTTCTAACATCGGATAGGGAGCAGTACTTC. It is translated as CASSQVLTSDREQYF.

Points on this clone: Other DNA sequences within the sample encode an identical CDR3. The CDR3 protein is CASSLVTSTYEQYF. DNA for the CDR3: TGTGCCAGCAGCTTAGTAACATCCACGTACGAGCAGTACTTC. The chain is built from TRBV7-9 and TRBJ2-7, with D unclear. The CDR3 extends over 14 amino acids. CDR1 and CDR2 (germline): SEHNR, FQNEAQ (reference sequence). Trimming cost V 1 base and J 4 bases, with 11 bases left between them.

J is TRBJ1-1 and V is TRBV30; TRBD1 might be the D (6 bases). This CDR3 has 13 residues. CDR1 GTSNPN and CDR2 SVGIG come from the germline V gene (reference sequence). Trimming left V 2 bases short and J 3 bases short, with 10 bases between. The CDR3 sequence: CAWSPAGDTEAFF. The CDR3 DNA follows: TGTGCCTGGAGTCCGGCAGGGGACACTGAAGCTTTCTTT. The entire variable domain, with the rest obtained from reference TRBV30 and TRBJ1-1, is as follows: SQTIHQWPATLVQPVGSPLSLECTVEGTSNPNLYWYRQAAGRGLQLLFYSVGIGQISSEVPQNLSASRPQDRQFILSSKKLLLSDSGFYLCAWSPAGDTEAFFGQGTRLTVV.

The V and J genes are TRBV5-1 and TRBJ1-6; TRBD1 matches at 7 bases. Germline V CDR1 and CDR2: SGHRS, YFSETQ. V was clipped by 4 bases and J by 5 bases; unmatched bases: 6. The CDR3 spans 15 residues. CDR3 amino acids: CASSLHGQDNSPLHF. The CDR3 coding sequence is TGCGCCAGCAGCCTCCATGGACAGGATAATTCACCCCTCCACTTT.

On this clone: The same CDR3 arises from other DNA sequences in this sample as well. The CDR3 DNA reads TGTGCCAGCAGTTTACTCGGATCCACGGATACGCAGTATTTT. Translated, it gives CASSLLGSTDTQYF. V gene TRBV5-6 combines with J gene TRBJ2-3; the D is unclear. The CDR3 runs to 14 residues. CDR1 and CDR2 (germline): SGHDT, YYEEEE. V dropped 5 bases and J dropped 6 bases, with 16 bases sitting between them.

This sequence joins TRBV4-1 and TRBJ1-6, with D unclear. Between the trimmed V and J ends, which lost 0 bases and 8 bases, there was a span of 14 bases. The germline gives CDR1 MGHRA, CDR2 YSYEKL. This CDR3 comprises 16 residues. The CDR3 spells CASSQDLELGYSPLHF. For the CDR3, the DNA is TGCGCCAGCAGCCAAGACCTGGAGTTGGGCTATTCACCCCTCCACTTT.

The V call is TRBV7-9, the J call TRBJ1-2, with 10 nucleotides matching TRBD1. The junction had 5 bases not matched to a gene; V was cut back by 2 bases and J by 8 bases. The CDR3 covers 14 residues. Germline V CDR1 and CDR2: SEHNR, FQNEAQ (reference sequence). For the CDR3, the DNA is TGTGCCAGCAGCTTAACGACAGGGGGCGAAGGCTACACCTTC. Amino acid sequence: CASSLTTGGEGYTF.

The CDR3 bases are TGTGCCAGCAGCTTTGGGACAGGGGAAGGCACTGAAGCTTTCTTT. This gives the protein CASSFGTGEGTEAFF. V and J are TRBV5-6 and TRBJ1-1, with TRBD1 matching 10 bases. Per the germline V gene, CDR1 is SGHDT and CDR2 is YYEEEE. The V and J ends lost 2 bases and 4 bases, in that order; junction bases with no gene match: 5. The CDR3 is 15 residues long.

This clone occurred once. The V and J genes are TRBV4-1 and TRBJ2-7; 15 nucleotides match TRBD2. The junction had 6 bases not matched to a gene; V was cut back by 0 bases and J by 3 bases. The CDR3 runs to 18 residues. CDR1 is MGHRA and CDR2 is YSYEKL in the germline V gene. The CDR3 loop is CASSQDGLAGGSGYEQYF. The CDR3 nucleotides read TGCGCCAGCAGCCAAGACGGACTAGCGGGAGGGTCGGGCTACGAGCAGTACTTC.

The chain joins TRBV7-2 to TRBJ2-7; the D is unclear. This CDR3 has 14 residues. Germline V lookup: CDR1 SGHTA, CDR2 FQGNSA. Trimming cost V 4 bases and J 0 bases, with 10 bases left between them. The CDR3 protein is CASSSFLSSYEQYF. CDR3 sequence (DNA): TGTGCCAGCAGCTCTTTTTTGAGCTCCTACGAGCAGTACTTC. Using reference TRBV7-2 and TRBJ2-7 for the parts outside the CDR3, the full variable domain is GAGVSQSPSNKVTEKGKDVELRCDPISGHTALYWYRQSLGQGLEFLIYFQGNSAPDKSGLPSDRFSAERTGGSVSTLTIQRTQQEDSAVYLCASSSFLSSYEQYFGPGTRLTVT.

The chain carries TRBV4-1 and TRBJ1-1; D remains unclear. This CDR3 region has 15 residues. Germline V lookup: CDR1 MGHRA, CDR2 YSYEKL. Trimming stripped 2 bases from V and 4 bases from J, with 14 bases between. CDR3 sequence reads: CASSQLDGGSTEAFF. The CDR3 DNA sequence: TGCGCCAGCAGCCAATTGGACGGAGGTAGCACTGAAGCTTTCTTT.

The chain uses TRBV11-2 and TRBJ2-3; tentatively, D is TRBD1 or TRBD2 (6 bases each). The germline V gene encodes CDR1 SGHAT and CDR2 FQNNGV. CDR3 length equals 15 residues. V lost 1 base, J lost 2 bases, and 10 bases lay in between. The CDR3 DNA sequence: TGTGCCAGCAGCTTAGGCGGGACATTCACAGATACGCAGTATTTT. It encodes CASSLGGTFTDTQYF.

The CDR3 reads CASSFSRIYEQYF. The DNA of the CDR3 is TGTGCCAGCAGCTTCTCGCGGATCTACGAGCAGTACTTC. The chain carries TRBV7-8 and TRBJ2-7; D is ambiguous. Germline CDR1 and CDR2: SGHVS and FQNEAQ. The CDR3 has 13 residues. Trimming took 3 bases from V and 3 from J, leaving 9 bases between them.

J is TRBJ2-2 and V is TRBV11-3, with 10 nucleotides matching TRBD1. Germline loops: CDR1 SGHNT, CDR2 YENEEA. The CDR3 sequence is 16 residues long. V lost 5 bases to trimming and J lost 6 bases; unmatched junction nucleotides: 9. CDR3 DNA sequence: TGTGCCAGCAGCCAAGCCAGACAGGGGGCTGCCGGGGAGCTGTTTTTT. As protein: CASSQARQGAAGELFF.

The chain employs TRBV7-6 and TRBJ2-2, with a weak D call TRBD2 (6 bases). The CDR3 has 17 amino acids. CDR1 is SGHVS and CDR2 is FNYEAQ in the germline V gene. V lost 1 base, J lost 4 bases, and 16 bases lay in between. The CDR3 reads CASSLEVGGAGTGELFF. For the CDR3, the DNA is TGTGCCAGCAGCTTAGAGGTCGGGGGAGCGGGCACCGGGGAGCTGTTTTTT. Filled out from reference TRBV7-6 and TRBJ2-2, the complete variable domain reads GAGVSQSPRYKVTKRGQDVALRCDPISGHVSLYWYRQALGQGPEFLTYFNYEAQQDKSGLPNDRFSAERPEGSISTLTIQRTEQRDSAMYRCASSLEVGGAGTGELFFGEGSRLTVL.

The chain uses TRBV7-9 and TRBJ1-1, with no clear D. CDR3 length: 15 amino acids. The V and J ends lost 2 bases and 1 base respectively, with 11 bases between them. Germline values: CDR1 SEHNR, CDR2 FQNEAQ (reference sequence). DNA of the CDR3: TGTGCCAGCAGCTTAAACCGTCGGGGGAACACTGAAGCTTTCTTT. Translating it yields CASSLNRRGNTEAFF.